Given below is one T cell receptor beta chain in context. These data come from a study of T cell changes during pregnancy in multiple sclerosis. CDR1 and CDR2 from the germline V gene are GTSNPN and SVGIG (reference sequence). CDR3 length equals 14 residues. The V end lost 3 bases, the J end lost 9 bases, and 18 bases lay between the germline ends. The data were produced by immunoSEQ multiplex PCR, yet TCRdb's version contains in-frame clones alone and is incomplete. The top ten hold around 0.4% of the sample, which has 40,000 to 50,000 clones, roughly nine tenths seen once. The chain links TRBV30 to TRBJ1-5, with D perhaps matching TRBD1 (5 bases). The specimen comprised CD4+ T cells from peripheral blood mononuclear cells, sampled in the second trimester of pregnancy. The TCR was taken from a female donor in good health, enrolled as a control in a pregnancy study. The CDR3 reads CAWSGGDVAGPQHF. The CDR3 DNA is TGTGCCTGGAGCGGGGGGGACGTCGCTGGGCCCCAGCATTTT.